One T cell receptor beta chain is described in this entry. Residents of about 25 US areas, aged roughly 18 to 89 years, made up the participants. Clinical histories supplied by participants themselves formed the basis of cohort assignment. The sample is drawn from a study of blood T cell repertoires in COVID-19. Study-level information: Sources were T cells, B-cell-depleted T cells, or PBMCs; the material itself was cDNA or gDNA.

Per the original data handling: Reference gene primer amplification in the assay estimated nucleated cell counts. Data came from immunoSEQ multiplex PCR; TCRdb stores just in-frame clones and leaves some out. D and trimming come from the DNA, and the V and J calls and clone size come from that table. The table has 180,000 or so clones, approximately 83% seen once. This CDR3 is 13 amino acids long. V was trimmed by 4 bases and J by 2 bases, leaving 9 bases between them. Germline V CDR1 and CDR2: SGHRS, YFSETQ. This receptor was obtained from a woman in her sixties or seventies who had recovered from COVID-19. The sequenced material came from PBMCs or T cells enriched from blood (not recorded which). The gene calls are TRBV5-1 and TRBJ2-5; D gene ambiguous. The CDR3 sequence is CASSRQTQETQYF. The DNA for the CDR3 is TGCGCCAGCAGCCGACAAACACAAGAGACCCAGTACTTC.